A single sample gave rise to the 22 T cell receptor beta chains below, sequenced in a study of blood T cell repertoires in COVID-19. TCRdb's copy holds only in-frame clones and misses some; the assay was immunoSEQ multiplex PCR. The profile covers about 140,000 clones, with less than 80% appearing a single time and around 4% taken by the ten largest. The sample consisted of peripheral blood. These receptors came from a man aged 55 to 69 with acute or convalescent COVID-19.

This chain uses TRBV27 with TRBJ1-5; TRBD1 might be the D (5 bases). Trimming took off 6 bases at V and 7 bases at J, with 19 bases between the two ends. Per the germline V gene, CDR1 is MNHEY and CDR2 is SMNVEV (reference sequence). This CDR3 contains 15 residues. The CDR3 DNA follows: TGTGCCAGCAGCTTCCTTGGGGGGAAAGGACAGCCCCAGCATTTT. Translating it yields CASSFLGGKGQPQHF.

V and J are TRBV4-1 and TRBJ1-2; D remains ambiguous. The CDR3 contains 15 residues. Trimming left V 0 bases short and J 4 bases short, with 12 bases between. Germline V gene sequence: CDR1 MGHRA, CDR2 YSYEKL. Here the CDR3 reads CASSQDSREFYGYTF. Here the CDR3 DNA reads TGCGCCAGCAGCCAAGACTCCCGGGAATTCTATGGCTACACCTTC.

The chain combines TRBV19 with TRBJ2-1; 11 nucleotides match TRBD2. Trimming removed 5 bases from V and 6 bases from J; junction bases left unmatched: 6. Germline loops: CDR1 LNHDA, CDR2 SQIVND (reference sequence). The CDR3 loop spans 15 amino acids. CDR3 region: CASSPGGLAGNEQFF. The CDR3 DNA is TGTGCCAGTAGTCCGGGCGGACTAGCGGGCAATGAGCAGTTCTTC.

The chain has TRBV5-1 and TRBJ2-3, with 7 nucleotides matching TRBD1. Germline values: CDR1 SGHRS, CDR2 YFSETQ. The CDR3 runs to 15 residues. The V gene end was trimmed by 0 bases and the J gene end by 2 bases; junction bases not matched to a gene: 3. DNA for the CDR3: TGCGCCAGCAGCTTGGACAGGGGTACCACAGATACGCAGTATTTT. Its translation is CASSLDRGTTDTQYF.

The chain employs TRBV5-1 and TRBJ2-2; 9 positions agree with TRBD1. Germline-derived CDR1 and CDR2 are SGHRS and YFSETQ. The CDR3 contains 16 residues. Losses at the gene ends were 0 bases for V and 2 bases for J; bases not matched to a gene: 2. The CDR3 DNA reads TGCGCCAGCAGCTTGGGGGACAGGGTTAACACCGGGGAGCTGTTTTTT. It codes for CASSLGDRVNTGELFF.

The V gene is TRBV7-8, the J gene TRBJ2-7, with D possibly matching TRBD2 (6 bases). The CDR3 has 15 amino acids. Trimming shortened V by 5 bases and J by 5 bases, and 19 bases separated the two germline ends. The V gene's germline CDR1 is SGHVS and CDR2 FQNEAQ. The CDR3 DNA reads TGTGCCAGCAGCGACGTGGTCGGGAGTTTAAACGAGCAGTACTTC. It specifies CASSDVVGSLNEQYF.

The chain carries TRBV4-3 and TRBJ2-5, with 10 nucleotides matching TRBD1. The CDR3 extends over 14 amino acids. V shed 4 bases, J shed 3 bases, and the junction held 2 bases outside the gene matches. Germline values: CDR1 LGHNA, CDR2 YSLEER. CDR3 nucleotide sequence: TGCGCCAGCAGCCCGACAGGGGGCAAAGAGACCCAGTACTTC. This codes for CASSPTGGKETQYF.

The rearrangement uses TRBV20-1 and TRBJ1-6; D might be TRBD1 (5 bases). CDR3 length equals 13 residues. The V gene lost 3 bases and the J gene lost 5 bases, with 8 bases spanning the gap. Germline V gives CDR1 DFQATT, CDR2 SNEGSKA (reference sequence). The CDR3 coding sequence is TGCAGTGCTAGTTCCAGGGATAATTCACCCCTCCACTTT. This translates into CSASSRDNSPLHF.

This chain joins TRBV3-1 (or the pseudogene TRBV3-2) and TRBJ2-3, with 11 positions matching TRBD2. This CDR3 has 17 amino acids. The V gene end was trimmed by 3 bases and the J gene end by 5 bases; junction bases not matched to a gene: 10. CDR1 is LGHDT, CDR2 YNNKEL, per germline (reference sequence). The CDR3 protein is CASSHRELAGAKDTQYF. CDR3 sequence (DNA): TGTGCCAGCAGCCACAGGGAACTAGCGGGAGCTAAAGATACGCAGTATTTT.

The rearrangement joins TRBV6-6 to TRBJ2-2; D remains unclear. This CDR3 has 11 residues. From germline, CDR1 is MNHNY and CDR2 SVGAGI (reference sequence). Deletions cut 6 bases from V and 5 bases from J, with 4 bases between. The CDR3 coding sequence is TGTGCCAGCAGCAGAACCGGGGAGCTGTTTTTT. Its protein product is CASSRTGELFF.

This chain joins TRBV7-2 and TRBJ2-1; 13 bases fit TRBD2. This CDR3 has 16 residues. V gave up 4 bases and J gave up 8 bases; unmatched junction bases: 8. CDR1 is SGHTA and CDR2 is FQGNSA in the germline V gene. CDR3 region: CASSSRLAGGRDEQFF. DNA for the CDR3: TGTGCCAGCAGCTCCCGACTAGCGGGAGGCCGGGATGAGCAGTTCTTC.

The V call is TRBV7-9, the J call TRBJ2-5; TRBD2 aligns across 11 bases. Germline-derived CDR1 and CDR2 are SEHNR and FQNEAQ (reference sequence). The CDR3 has 16 residues. With 2 bases clipped from V and 1 base from J, the junction kept 3 bases outside the gene matches. CDR3 loop: CASSLTLAGGQETQYF. The CDR3 nucleotides are TGTGCCAGCAGCTTAACGCTAGCGGGAGGCCAAGAGACCCAGTACTTC.

There are a few counts of this clone. The chain uses TRBV19 and TRBJ2-6; D call uncertain. This CDR3 contains 18 residues. Germline CDR1 and CDR2: LNHDA and SQIVND (reference sequence). V lost 6 bases and J 1 base, leaving 19 bases between the germline ends. The CDR3 loop reads CASSNPIRVGSGANVLTF. The CDR3 DNA reads as TGTGCCAGTAGCAACCCAATACGAGTTGGTTCTGGGGCCAACGTCCTGACTTTC.

This clone was found once. J is TRBJ1-6 and V is TRBV19, with D unresolved. Trimming took 3 bases from V and 7 from J, leaving 4 bases between them. Looked up from germline, CDR1 is LNHDA and CDR2 is SQIVND (reference sequence). CDR3 length: 12 residues. DNA for the CDR3: TGTGCCAGTAGTATGAGGAATTCACCCCTCCACTTT. Its protein product is CASSMRNSPLHF.

The chain joins TRBV5-4 to TRBJ2-3; no definite D call. In germline, CDR1 is SGHNT, CDR2 YYREEE (reference sequence). The CDR3 runs 14 residues. With 2 bases removed from V and 4 bases from J, the gap between germline ends came to 11 bases. For the CDR3, the DNA is TGTGCCAGCAGCTTTGCTAGTCCGGCAGATACGCAGTATTTT. Encoded protein: CASSFASPADTQYF.

Here the CDR3 reads CASSAGRGTGELFF. The CDR3 DNA is TGTGCCAGCAGCGCCGGTAGGGGCACCGGGGAGCTGTTTTTT. V and J are TRBV9 and TRBJ2-2, with a weak D call TRBD1 (5 bases). V shed 3 bases and J shed 4 bases, with 10 bases lying between them. This CDR3 region has 14 residues. Per germline, CDR1 SGDLS and CDR2 YYNGEE. The variable domain in full, completed from reference TRBV9 and TRBJ2-2, reads DSGVTQTPKHLITATGQRVTLRCSPRSGDLSVYWYQQSLDQGLQFLIQYYNGEERAKGNILERFSAQQFPDLHSELNLSSLELGDSALYFCASSAGRGTGELFFGEGSRLTVL.

The rearrangement joins TRBV6-6 to TRBJ2-1, with 11 nucleotides matching TRBD2. Trimming cost V 7 bases and J 5 bases; bases outside gene matches: 7. This CDR3 has 15 residues. CDR1 is MNHNY and CDR2 is SVGAGI in the germline V gene (reference sequence). In nucleotides, the CDR3 is TGTGCCAGCACCCCCGGGACTAGCGGTAACAATGAGCAGTTCTTC. Residues: CASTPGTSGNNEQFF.

The rearrangement joins TRBV11-3 to TRBJ2-1, with 11 nucleotides matching TRBD2. The CDR3 is 13 amino acids. The J segment lost 16 bases and the V segment lost 5 bases, leaving 10 bases of the junction unmatched. CDR1 and CDR2 (germline): SGHNT, YENEEA. The CDR3 DNA sequence: TGTGCCAGCAGCAGTACTAGCGGGGGTAATCAATTCTTC. Protein sequence: CASSSTSGGNQFF. Using reference TRBV11-3 and TRBJ2-1 for the parts outside the CDR3, the full variable domain is EAGVVQSPRYKIIEKKQPVAFWCNPISGHNTLYWYLQNLGQGPELLIRYENEEAVDDSQLPKDRFSAERLKGVDSTLKIQPAELGDSAVYLCASSSTSGGNQFFGPGTRLTVL.

The V call is TRBV12-3 or TRBV12-4, the J call TRBJ1-5; weak D call: TRBD1 (5 bases). With 6 bases removed from V and 6 bases from J, the gap between germline ends came to 12 bases. The CDR3 has 13 amino acids. CDR3 sequence (DNA): TGTGCCAGCAGCGCTTCGGGGGGTCAGCCCCAGCATTTT. This translates into CASSASGGQPQHF.

The chain uses TRBV30 and TRBJ2-7; D perhaps matches TRBD2 (5 bases). Germline CDR1 is GTSNPN and CDR2 is SVGIG (reference sequence). This CDR3 spans 12 amino acids. The ends were cut back, 4 bases at V and 2 bases at J, with 9 bases in the middle. The CDR3 DNA reads as TGTGCCTGGAATAGCGTGACCTACGAGCAGTACTTC. The encoded protein is CAWNSVTYEQYF.

The chain joins TRBV6-2 or TRBV6-3 to TRBJ2-5, with TRBD2 matching 7 bases. The CDR3 runs to 15 residues. V lost 5 bases, J lost 4 bases, and 10 bases stayed unmatched. Looked up from germline, CDR1 is MNHEY and CDR2 is SVGEGT. CDR3 in amino acids: CASSHPTTSRETQYF. CDR3 DNA sequence: TGTGCCAGCAGTCATCCTACGACTAGCCGAGAGACCCAGTACTTC.

CDR3 residues: CASSLIEELPNQPQHF. The CDR3 coding sequence is TGTGCCAGCAGCTTAATCGAGGAACTCCCCAATCAGCCCCAGCATTTT. The J gene is TRBJ1-5, the V gene TRBV7-2, with no clear D. V lost 2 bases and J lost 3, with 14 bases in between. This CDR3 has 16 residues. CDR1 is SGHTA, CDR2 FQGNSA, per germline.